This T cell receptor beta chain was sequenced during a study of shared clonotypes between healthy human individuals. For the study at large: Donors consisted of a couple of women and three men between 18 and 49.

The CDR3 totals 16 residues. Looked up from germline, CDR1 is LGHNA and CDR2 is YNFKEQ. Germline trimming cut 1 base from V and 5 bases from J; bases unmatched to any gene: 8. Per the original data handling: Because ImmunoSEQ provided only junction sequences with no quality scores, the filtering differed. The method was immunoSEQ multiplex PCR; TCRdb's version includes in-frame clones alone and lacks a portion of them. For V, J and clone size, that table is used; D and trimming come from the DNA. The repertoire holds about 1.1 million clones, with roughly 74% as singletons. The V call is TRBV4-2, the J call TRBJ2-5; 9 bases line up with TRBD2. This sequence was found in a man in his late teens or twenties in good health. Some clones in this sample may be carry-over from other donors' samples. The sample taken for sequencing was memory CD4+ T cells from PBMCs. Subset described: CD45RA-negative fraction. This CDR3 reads CASSQVGGRAGETQYF. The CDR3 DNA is TGTGCCAGCAGCCAAGTTGGCGGGAGGGCCGGGGAGACCCAGTACTTC.